The TCR beta chain under discussion was sequenced for a study of shared clonotypes between healthy human individuals (dated by TCRdb to about 2020). About the full investigation: Three men and a couple of women, aged 18 to 49 years, made up the cohort. Between about 0.94 and 8.9 billion PBMCs per donor were obtained by leukapheresis. For each donor, three plates each were used for CD4 naive and CD4 memory, two plates were used for CD8 naive, and one plate was used for CD8 memory. Blood TCR repertoires of roughly five healthy adults were deeply sequenced to estimate repertoire size and the extent of clonotype sharing between individuals. To increase sequencing depth and limit assay-specific biases, TCR repertoire library preparation and sequencing were carried out by different laboratories using diverse techniques. Broader findings and caveats from the paper: Only blood was sampled, and tissue TCR repertoires likely differ from those in blood. Rarefaction of sorted-subset datasets indicated incomplete sequencing despite the large sequencing depth. Because the study included only a small number of donors, the genetic and exposure-history diversity represented was limited. Based on pairwise subsampling, the degree of clonotype sharing among donors was expected to be affected by sequencing depth. Naive subsets generally had larger estimated clonotype richness than memory subsets did. Across a handful of donors, approximately 5% of naive CD4, more than 3% of naive CD8, 2.3% of memory CD4, and under 0.45% of memory CD8 clonotypes were shared. Clonotypes shared by all four sorted-subset donors showed higher generation probabilities than non-shared clonotypes.

V is reduced by 3 bases and J by 0 bases, leaving a spacing of 12 bases between them. CDR1 and CDR2, looked up from the germline V gene, are KGHSH and LQKENI. CDR3 length: 16 amino acids, cysteine to phenylalanine. The sequence is cut down to CDR3 DNA, 48 bases in frame from base 1. The donors were healthy, HIV-negative adults who had no recently reported acute infections or vaccinations. Every donor was a Caucasian adult living in Nashville, Tennessee, USA. CD4+ T cells were enriched by magnetic negative selection; naive cells were then positively selected on CD45RA, and the negative fraction formed the memory subset. Blood was obtained by leukapheresis, after which PBMCs were separated by Ficoll-Histopaque density gradient centrifugation and cryopreserved in liquid nitrogen vapor phase. Analytical flow cytometry was used to check the purity and quantity of every magnetically sorted T cell population. Genomic DNA was isolated from each sorted fraction and quantified by UV absorbance on a Nanodrop 2000c.

Using the deep immunoSEQ assay, TCR CDR3 regions were amplified from genomic DNA by multiplex PCR. For each cell subset, the extracted genomic DNA was distributed evenly across all wells of several immunoSEQ 96-well plates, and each plate served as one replicate. For sorted subsets, each replicate PCR was loaded with around 200 ng genomic DNA, equivalent to approximately 27,000 T cell genomes. Purified libraries were measured with a Qubit 3.0 fluorometer, size-checked on a Bioanalyzer 2100, and measured again with the KAPA Library Quantification kit. Every immunoSEQ 96-well plate was sequenced on a separate single-read 150-cycle Illumina NextSeq 550 flow cell. The original methods were these. Because the immunoSEQ output held only junctional sequences and lacked quality scores, the filtering could not match the filtering applied to full-length reads. To assign V/J genes and CDR3, sequences were annotated against IMGT germline references using PyIR, a Python wrapper for IgBLAST v1.9. Reads were filtered out if the reads had weak V/J assignments (E-value above 1e-6), no CDR3, stop codons, out-of-frame junctions, or ambiguous translated residues. V3J clonotypes were defined as sequences sharing the same inferred V gene, J gene, and CDR3 amino acid sequence. Percentage overlap between repertoires was calculated by dividing the number of shared unique clonotypes by the size of the smaller repertoire. Richness of each repertoire was evaluated using RTK rarefaction, the Chao1 estimator, and Recon v2.1 estimates of unobserved clonotypes. Generation probabilities were computed with OLGA for all TCRbeta clonotypes obtained by the gDNA method from a few donors. Not all clones reach the TCRdb copy of this immuneACCESS table, which keeps in-frame sequences only. Checked studies attribute under half of the gap to unresolved V genes and leave the rest unexplained. V, J and clone size are taken as reported in that table, and D and trimming were inferred from the DNA itself. The sample includes over a million clones, with 95% to 99% observed a single time. Clones ranked in the top ten supply roughly 0.45% of the sample.

Of note for this clone: Which antigen it targets is not known. No much larger clone is present one base from it, and per-base qualities are unavailable.

This receptor was identified in a man aged 25 to 45 in good health. This chain joins TRBV18 to TRBJ1-3, with a weak D call of TRBD1 (5 bases match). Sequencing used naive CD4+ T cells sorted from blood. What this sample's cell subset or site label stands for: CD45RA+ positively selected. Here is the DNA: TGTGCCAGCTCACCGTCTTCAGGGAGCTCTGGAAACACCATATATTTT. It specifies CASSPSSGSSGNTIYF.